The 3 T cell receptor beta chains given below trace back to one sample, sequenced in a study of blood T cell repertoires in COVID-19. Assay used: immunoSEQ multiplex PCR; TCRdb lists only in-frame clones, some missing. The sample consists of some 350,000 clones, around 87% of them appearing once. Material: PBMCs or T cells enriched from blood (not recorded which). These receptors came from a man between 18 and 29 years old who had recovered from COVID-19.

The chain has TRBV7-2 and TRBJ1-4; 7 nucleotides match TRBD1. This CDR3 spans 15 amino acids. CDR1 is SGHTA and CDR2 is FQGNSA in the germline V gene. The trim removed 5 bases at V and 7 bases at J, leaving 10 bases unmatched. The CDR3 loop is CASSKYGTALEKLFF. The CDR3 nucleotides read TGTGCCAGCAGCAAGTACGGGACAGCCCTTGAAAAACTGTTTTTT.

This sequence joins TRBV4-3 and TRBJ2-7, with 7 positions matching TRBD2. This CDR3 spans 15 amino acids. Trimming at V came to 0 bases and at J to 3 bases, leaving 5 bases not matched to a gene. The V gene's germline CDR1 is LGHNA and CDR2 YSLEER. CDR3 region: CASSQEGRGDYEQYF. In nucleotides, the CDR3 is TGCGCCAGCAGCCAAGAAGGCCGGGGGGACTACGAGCAGTACTTC.

V usage is TRBV4-2 and J usage is TRBJ2-3; 7 positions match TRBD2. The CDR3 loop spans 17 amino acids. Germline V gene sequence: CDR1 LGHNA, CDR2 YNFKEQ. Trimming removed 0 bases from V and 0 bases from J; junction bases left unmatched: 6. DNA for the CDR3: TGTGCCAGCAGCCAAGATGGGAGCGGGACTAGCACAGATACGCAGTATTTT. It codes for CASSQDGSGTSTDTQYF.